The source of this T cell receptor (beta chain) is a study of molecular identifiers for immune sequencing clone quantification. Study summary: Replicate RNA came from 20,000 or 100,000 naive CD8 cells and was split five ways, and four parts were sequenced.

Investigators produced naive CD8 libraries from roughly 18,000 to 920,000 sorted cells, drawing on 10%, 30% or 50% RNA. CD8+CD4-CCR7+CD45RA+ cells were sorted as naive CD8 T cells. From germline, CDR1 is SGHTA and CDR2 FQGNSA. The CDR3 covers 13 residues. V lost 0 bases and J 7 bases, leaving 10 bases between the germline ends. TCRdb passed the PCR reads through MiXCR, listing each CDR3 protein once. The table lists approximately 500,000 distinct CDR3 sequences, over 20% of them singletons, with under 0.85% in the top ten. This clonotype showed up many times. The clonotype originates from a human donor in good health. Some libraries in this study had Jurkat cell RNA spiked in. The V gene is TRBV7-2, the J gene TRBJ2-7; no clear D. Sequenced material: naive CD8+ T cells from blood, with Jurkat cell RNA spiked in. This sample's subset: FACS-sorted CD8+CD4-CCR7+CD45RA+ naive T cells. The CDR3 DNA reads TGTGCCAGCAGCTTAGCGGCGGCCGGGGAGCAGTACTTC. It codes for CASSLAAAGEQYF.